This T cell receptor (beta chain) comes out of a study of blood T cell repertoires in COVID-19. Background on the study: The United States, Italy and Spain were the sources of the acute and convalescent COVID-19 samples. PBMCs, B-cell-depleted T cells, or T cells were the source of the cDNA or gDNA that made up the material.

Per the germline V gene, CDR1 is KGHSH and CDR2 is LQKENI. The CDR3 totals 16 residues. The V end lost 1 base, the J end lost 0 bases, and 12 bases lay between the germline ends. Individuals aged about 18 to 90 years were recruited from 24 US areas. Participant-reported clinical history was the basis for cohort assignment. Profiling relied on immunoSEQ multiplex PCR, and the TCRdb table lists in-frame clones only, not all of them. Here the sample spans about 210,000 clones, 88% being singletons. The sequencing input was PBMCs or T cells enriched from blood (not recorded which). The rearrangement joins TRBV18 to TRBJ2-5, with a weak D call TRBD1 (6 bases). The sequence came from a woman aged 40 to 49 with acute COVID-19. This CDR3 reads CASSPQGTNYQETQYF. The CDR3 region has the DNA TGTGCCAGCTCACCACAAGGGACAAACTACCAAGAGACCCAGTACTTC. The entire variable domain, with the rest obtained from reference TRBV18 and TRBJ2-5, is as follows: NAGVMQNPRHLVRRRGQEARLRCSPMKGHSHVYWYRQLPEEGLKFMVYLQKENIIDESGMPKERFSAEFPKEGPSILRIQQVVRGDSAAYFCASSPQGTNYQETQYFGPGTRLLVL.